This passage covers 27 T cell receptor beta chains from one sample sequenced in a study of blood T cell repertoires in COVID-19 (dated by TCRdb to the early 2020s). Preparation of the library involved the immunoSEQ multiplex PCR assay. In its TCRdb copy, this immuneACCESS table keeps in-frame sequences only and misses some clones. Where compared with another copy, unresolved V genes explain less than half of these, and the others have no known cause. The sample data list about 65,000 clones, and 90% of these were observed just once. Roughly 1.2% of the sample comes from the top ten. What was sequenced was peripheral blood. These receptors originate from a man aged 60-69 years with acute or convalescent COVID-19.

This sequence joins TRBV5-1 and TRBJ1-1; D is unresolved. Germline CDR1 SGHRS, CDR2 YFSETQ. The CDR3 loop spans 13 amino acids. The V end was cut by 0 bases, the J end by 6 bases, with 9 bases between. CDR3 bases: TGCGCCAGCAGCTTGGCGGGGAGCGCTGAAGCTTTCTTT. Translating it yields CASSLAGSAEAFF.

The rearrangement joins TRBV5-5 to TRBJ2-3; D is perhaps TRBD2 (6 bases). This CDR3 has 15 residues. Trimming took off 4 bases at V and 6 bases at J, with 18 bases between the two ends. Germline CDR1 and CDR2: SGHKS and YYEKEE (reference sequence). In DNA, the CDR3 is TGTGCCAGCAGCCCAACTAGCACCCAGAGGGATACGCAGTATTTT. It yields the protein CASSPTSTQRDTQYF.

The CDR3 here is CAIRDKTANTGELFF. CDR3 DNA: TGTGCCATCAGGGATAAGACAGCAAACACCGGGGAGCTGTTTTTT. The rearrangement joins TRBV10-3 to TRBJ2-2; D perhaps matches TRBD1 (5 bases). This CDR3 has 15 residues. Germline V gives CDR1 ENHRY, CDR2 SYGVKD. V was pared by 6 bases and J by 2 bases, with 13 bases between.

This chain connects TRBV12-5 to TRBJ1-3, with no clear D. The germline CDR1 and CDR2 sequences are LGHNT and FRNRAP. V shed 1 base and J shed 8 bases, with 9 bases lying between them. The CDR3 runs 13 residues. CDR3 sequence (DNA): TGTGCTAGTGGTTTGGAACCGCCGGACACCATATATTTT. Its protein is CASGLEPPDTIYF.

CDR3 in DNA: TGCGCCAGCAGCTTGGACCTCCGGGACAGGGTTGGAAGCTCCTACAATGAGCAGTTCTTC. Translated, it gives CASSLDLRDRVGSSYNEQFF. This sequence joins TRBV5-1 and TRBJ2-1; 9 bases match TRBD1. Trimming at V came to 0 bases and at J to 0 bases, leaving 13 bases not matched to a gene. This CDR3 contains 20 residues. Germline-derived CDR1 and CDR2 are SGHRS and YFSETQ.

V and J are TRBV27 and TRBJ2-7, with TRBD1 matching over 10 bases. This CDR3 has 15 amino acids. J was trimmed by 1 base and V by 5 bases; bases with no gene match: 5. Germline V CDR1 and CDR2: MNHEY, SMNVEV (reference sequence). The CDR3 nucleotides read TGTGCCAGCAGTCAACCGGGACAGGGGTCCTACGAGCAGTACTTC. Amino acids: CASSQPGQGSYEQYF.

The chain employs TRBV6-5 and TRBJ1-2; tentatively, D is TRBD1 (5 bases). Looked up from germline, CDR1 is MNHEY and CDR2 is SVGAGI. V shed 6 bases and J shed 1 base, with 12 bases lying between them. The CDR3 is 14 amino acids. CDR3 residues: CASSPPGDNYGYTF. In nucleotides, the CDR3 is TGTGCCAGCAGCCCCCCGGGGGATAACTATGGCTACACCTTC.

This clone was seen only once. The J gene is TRBJ2-1, the V gene TRBV19, with 10 bases identical to TRBD2. The CDR3 loop spans 15 amino acids. Germline CDR1 LNHDA, CDR2 SQIVND (reference sequence). V lost 5 bases, J lost 10 bases, and 11 bases stayed unmatched. CDR3 sequence: CASSFRTSGAGEQFF. CDR3 nucleotides: TGTGCCAGTAGTTTCCGGACTAGCGGTGCAGGGGAGCAGTTCTTC.

The chain is built from TRBV6-5 and TRBJ1-3; 7 nucleotides match TRBD1. Germline CDR1 and CDR2: MNHEY and SVGAGI. The CDR3 covers 16 residues. The trim removed 6 bases at V and 1 base at J, leaving 9 bases unmatched. CDR3 residues: CASSYGQVASGNTIYF. The CDR3, as DNA: TGTGCCAGCAGCTACGGACAGGTGGCGTCTGGAAACACCATATATTTT.

The CDR3 region has the DNA TGTGCCACCAGTGACTCGTCGACAGATAATACGCAGTATTTT. It translates to CATSDSSTDNTQYF. The gene calls are TRBV24-1 and TRBJ2-3; maybe TRBD1 (5 bases). CDR1 and CDR2 from the germline V gene are KGHDR and SFDVKD. The CDR3 length is 14 residues. Trimming removed 4 bases from V and 7 bases from J, with 14 bases in between.

V usage is TRBV29-1 and J usage is TRBJ1-1, with 9 positions matching TRBD1. Germline V gives CDR1 SQVTM, CDR2 ANQGSEA. The length of the CDR3 is 17 residues. The V and J ends lost 3 bases and 0 bases, in that order; junction bases with no gene match: 11. Here the CDR3 DNA reads TGCAGCGTTGACAGAGGACAGGGGCGAGATATGAACACTGAAGCTTTCTTT. It codes for CSVDRGQGRDMNTEAFF.

This chain links TRBV7-8 with TRBJ2-1; 11 bases line up with TRBD2. Germline loops: CDR1 SGHVS, CDR2 FQNEAQ. The CDR3 covers 17 residues. V was pared by 0 bases and J by 7 bases, with 8 bases of the junction left unmatched. CDR3 residues: CASSLALAGGSWNEQFF. In DNA, the CDR3 is TGTGCCAGCAGCTTAGCGCTAGCGGGGGGCAGTTGGAATGAGCAGTTCTTC.

Here the CDR3 DNA reads TGTGCCAGCAAACCCCGCGGGACAGAGTATGAAGCTTTCTTT. Residues: CASKPRGTEYEAFF. The chain recombines TRBV6-6 with TRBJ1-1, with 7 positions matching TRBD1. The J segment lost 7 bases and the V segment lost 7 bases, leaving 12 bases of the junction unmatched. Germline CDR1 is MNHNY and CDR2 is SVGAGI (reference sequence). The CDR3 extends over 14 amino acids.

V usage is TRBV7-2 and J usage is TRBJ1-1; D not resolved. The CDR3 runs to 13 residues. V was cut by 2 bases and J by 3 bases, with 7 bases left in between. Germline V gene data show CDR1 as SGHTA and CDR2 as FQGNSA. The CDR3 region has the DNA TGTGCCAGCAGCTTACTAAGTGACACTGAAGCTTTCTTT. Its protein product is CASSLLSDTEAFF.

This clone was detected a few times. The chain carries TRBV27 and TRBJ1-2; D is unresolved. V lost 0 bases and J 8 bases, leaving 16 bases between the germline ends. Germline CDR1 and CDR2: MNHEY and SMNVEV (reference sequence). The CDR3 is made up of 15 amino acids. The CDR3 DNA reads TGTGCCAGCAGTTTATCCGTCAATTTTGGGAGAGGCTACACCTTC. It is translated as CASSLSVNFGRGYTF.

V is TRBV21-1 and J is TRBJ1-2. TRBV21-1 is a documented pseudogene. The CDR3 length is 19 residues. CDR3 in amino acids: CASSKEGIKRRPANYGYTF. The CDR3 DNA sequence: TGTGCCAGCAGCAAAGAAGGTATTAAGCGGAGGCCTGCTAACTATGGCTACACCTTC.

The chain couples TRBV6-1 to TRBJ1-1, with D possibly TRBD1 on 6 matching bases. Germline V gives CDR1 MNHNS, CDR2 SASEGT. V was clipped by 3 bases and J by 1 base, with 18 bases between them. The CDR3 consists of 17 residues. The CDR3 sequence is CASSEPRQAEKNTEAFF. In nucleotides, the CDR3 is TGTGCCAGCAGTGAGCCCCGACAGGCAGAGAAGAACACTGAAGCTTTCTTT.

J is TRBJ1-2 and V is TRBV18, with D perhaps TRBD1 (6 bases). CDR1 and CDR2 from the germline V gene are KGHSH and LQKENI. The CDR3 length is 12 residues. Trimming shortened V by 6 bases and J by 8 bases, and 13 bases separated the two germline ends. CDR3 bases: TGTGCCAGCTCTCTACAGGGTTGGGGCTACACCTTC. It codes for CASSLQGWGYTF. The full variable domain, rest sourced from reference TRBV18 and TRBJ1-2, is NAGVMQNPRHLVRRRGQEARLRCSPMKGHSHVYWYRQLPEEGLKFMVYLQKENIIDESGMPKERFSAEFPKEGPSILRIQQVVRGDSAAYFCASSLQGWGYTFGSGTRLTVV.

This chain joins TRBV27 and TRBJ1-2; D gene unclear. Trimming left V 1 base short and J 4 bases short, with 7 bases between. Germline CDR1 and CDR2: MNHEY and SMNVEV (reference sequence). The CDR3 is 13 amino acids. In DNA, the CDR3 is TGTGCCAGCAGTTTATATAGCGGCTATGGCTACACCTTC. Protein sequence: CASSLYSGYGYTF.

This chain uses TRBV29-1 with TRBJ1-2, with TRBD1 matching 12 bases. Germline assignment: CDR1 SQVTM and CDR2 ANQGSEA. This CDR3 region has 14 residues. The trim removed 6 bases at V and 3 bases at J, leaving 5 bases unmatched. CDR3 sequence reads: CSVAGTGGDYGYTF. The CDR3 coding sequence is TGCAGCGTCGCCGGGACAGGGGGCGACTATGGCTACACCTTC.

This chain uses TRBV29-1 with TRBJ2-7; tentatively, D is TRBD1 (5 bases). The CDR3 is 12 residues long. With 5 bases removed from V and 6 bases from J, the gap between germline ends came to 14 bases. Per germline, CDR1 SQVTM and CDR2 ANQGSEA. Written as DNA, the CDR3 is TGCAGCGTTCTCTTGGGGCAGCCCGAGCAGTACTTC. This gives the protein CSVLLGQPEQYF.

The chain recombines TRBV2 with TRBJ2-3, with 7 bases lining up with TRBD2. Germline CDR1 reads SNHLY; CDR2 reads FYNNEI. CDR3 length: 14 amino acids. V was clipped by 7 bases and J by 2 bases; unmatched bases: 6. The CDR3 DNA sequence: TGTGCCAGCAAGGGAGGGACCCACACAGATACGCAGTATTTT. Protein sequence: CASKGGTHTDTQYF.

Of note for this clone: At one boundary the junction diverges from the germline segment, which might be a read error. The chain joins TRBV3-1 (or the pseudogene TRBV3-2) to TRBJ1-1, with 10 bases lining up with TRBD1. This CDR3 has 13 residues. The V gene's germline CDR1 is LGHDT and CDR2 YNNKEL (reference sequence). In nucleotides, the CDR3 is TGTGCCAGCAGCCCCCGAGGGACAGGGGAACCAGCGTTT. Translated, it gives CASSPRGTGEPAF.

The chain employs TRBV2 and TRBJ2-7; TRBD1 matches at 10 bases. This CDR3 has 15 residues. Trimming at V came to 5 bases and at J to 4 bases, leaving 8 bases not matched to a gene. From germline, CDR1 is SNHLY and CDR2 FYNNEI. Here the CDR3 DNA reads TGTGCCAGCAGTCGAGGACAGGGGGGAGTTTACGAGCAGTACTTC. It yields the protein CASSRGQGGVYEQYF.

This clone was picked up one time. The rearrangement links TRBV15 to TRBJ2-7, with 8 nucleotides matching TRBD2. Germline V CDR1 and CDR2: LNHNV, YYDKDF (reference sequence). With V trimmed by 0 bases and J by 0 bases, 4 bases remained unmatched. The CDR3 runs 16 residues. The CDR3 DNA reads as TGTGCCACCAGCAGAGAACTAGCGGATTACTCCTACGAGCAGTACTTC. Protein product: CATSRELADYSYEQYF.

The chain uses TRBV9 and TRBJ2-2, with 9 bases lining up with TRBD1. CDR1 is SGDLS, CDR2 YYNGEE, per germline. Trimming cost V 2 bases and J 3 bases; bases outside gene matches: 5. CDR3 length equals 16 residues. The CDR3 reads CASSVAGTGYTGELFF. DNA for the CDR3: TGTGCCAGCAGCGTCGCCGGGACAGGGTACACCGGGGAGCTGTTTTTT.

CDR3 sequence (DNA): TGCGCCAGCGGACCGCCCGGGACAGAGGAGGGAAACACCATATATTTT. Amino acid sequence: CASGPPGTEEGNTIYF. The chain joins TRBV10-2 to TRBJ1-3; 7 positions agree with TRBD1. V lost 8 bases, J lost 4 bases, and 14 bases stayed unmatched. CDR1 and CDR2 from the germline V gene are WSHSY and SAAADI. The CDR3 runs 16 residues.